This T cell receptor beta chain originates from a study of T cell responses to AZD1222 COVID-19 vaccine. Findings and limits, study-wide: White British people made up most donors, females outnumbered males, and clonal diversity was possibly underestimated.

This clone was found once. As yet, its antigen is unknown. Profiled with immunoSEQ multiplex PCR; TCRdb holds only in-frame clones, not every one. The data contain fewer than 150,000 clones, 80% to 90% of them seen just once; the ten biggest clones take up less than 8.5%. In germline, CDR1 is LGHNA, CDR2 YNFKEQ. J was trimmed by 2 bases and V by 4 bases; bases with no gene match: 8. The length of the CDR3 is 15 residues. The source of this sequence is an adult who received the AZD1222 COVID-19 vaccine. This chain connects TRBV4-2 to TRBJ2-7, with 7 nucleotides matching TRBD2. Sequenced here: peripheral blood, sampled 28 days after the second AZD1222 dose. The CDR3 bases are TGTGCCAGCAGCCCTCCGGGGGGTTCCCCCTACGAGCAGTACTTC. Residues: CASSPPGGSPYEQYF.